These T cell receptor beta chains were read from a single sample in a study of blood T cells in healthy people across ages. TCRdb ran MiXCR on the 5' RACE reads and lists one entry per CDR3 protein. The data contain about 1.6 million distinct CDR3 sequences, approximately 32% of them seen just once; the ten biggest clones take up about 11%. The sample consisted of blood. The receptors were gathered from a woman aged 25-40 years in good health. Both conserved end residues are part of each CDR3. The order of the fields is J gene, V gene, D gene, clone size, CDR3 protein, CDR3 DNA. A D gene is named only where the DNA matches it firmly. Size is stated for part of the rows, as once, few or many counts, or as a class when the clone is expanded.

>TRBJ2-5|TRBV4-2|.|many
CASSSGRQETQYF
TGTGCCAGCAGTAGCGGTAGGCAAGAGACCCAGTACTTC
>TRBJ2-7|TRBV20-1|TRBD1|few
CSARPGQGAGEQYF
TGCAGTGCTAGACCCGGACAGGGGGCAGGTGAGCAGTACTTC
>TRBJ1-6|TRBV7-8|.|.
CASSLPEFDGSPLHF
TGTGCCAGCAGCTTACCAGAGTTCGATGGTTCACCCCTCCACTTT
>TRBJ2-7|TRBV28|TRBD1|.
CASSFPFGQGANEQYF
TGTGCCAGCAGTTTCCCCTTCGGGCAGGGGGCAAACGAGCAGTACTTC
>TRBJ2-1|TRBV4-1|.|.
CASSQRGGGSEQFF
TGCGCCAGCAGCCAAAGGGGGGGCGGTAGTGAGCAGTTCTTC
>TRBJ2-3|TRBV4-2|.|.
CASSPFVTDTQYF
TGTGCCAGCAGTCCCTTCGTTACAGATACGCAGTATTTT
>TRBJ1-1|TRBV12-3/TRBV12-4|.|many
CASSPRPGLIVDTEAFF
TGTGCCAGCAGTCCGCGTCCAGGGCTGATTGTGGACACTGAAGCTTTCTTT
>TRBJ2-3|TRBV28|TRBD2|once
CASKGSGRGTQYF
TGTGCCAGCAAGGGTAGCGGGAGAGGTACGCAGTATTTT
>TRBJ2-3|TRBV7-8|.|.
CASSLGPPGGAQYF
TGTGCCAGCAGCTTAGGTCCCCCTGGGGGTGCGCAGTATTTT
>TRBJ2-7|TRBV28|TRBD1|.
CASRPTKGAPTYEQYF
TGTGCCAGCAGGCCTACCAAGGGGGCTCCAACTTACGAGCAGTACTTC
>TRBJ2-7|TRBV7-7|TRBD2|.
CASSSGLARMYF
TGTGCCAGCAGCTCGGGACTAGCGCGAATGTACTTC
>TRBJ1-1|TRBV29-1|.|few
CSANRGTEAFF
TGCAGCGCAAATCGGGGGACTGAAGCTTTCTTT
>TRBJ2-5|TRBV20-1|.|.
CSANRKGGTQYF
TGCAGTGCTAACCGTAAAGGGGGGACCCAGTACTTC
>TRBJ2-3|TRBV12-3/TRBV12-4|TRBD2|few
CASSLARGGSTDTQYF
TGTGCCAGCAGTTTAGCTCGGGGGGGTAGCACAGATACGCAGTATTTT
>TRBJ2-5|TRBV7-9|TRBD1|.
CASSTYLDRAQETQYF
TGTGCCAGCAGCACATACCTTGACAGGGCACAAGAGACCCAGTACTTC
>TRBJ1-2|TRBV9|TRBD1|.
CASSVNPLDRDGYGYTF
TGTGCCAGCAGCGTAAACCCCCTGGACAGGGACGGCTATGGCTACACCTTC
>TRBJ2-6|TRBV7-2|TRBD2|few
CASSLGLAGGLPGANVLTF
TGTGCCAGCAGCCTGGGACTAGCGGGAGGACTGCCCGGGGCCAACGTCCTGACTTTC
>TRBJ2-1|TRBV5-1|.|few
CASSADSNYNEQFF
TGCGCCAGCAGCGCGGACAGCAACTACAATGAGCAGTTCTTC
>TRBJ2-7|TRBV13|.|.
CASSLSGKLDEQYF
TGTGCCAGCAGCTTATCGGGGAAGTTGGACGAGCAGTACTTC
>TRBJ2-3|TRBV5-1|TRBD2|few
CASHTSGRASDTQYF
TGCGCCAGCCATACTAGCGGGAGGGCCAGTGATACGCAGTATTTT
>TRBJ1-2|TRBV5-1|TRBD1|.
CASSYMGQGGGYTF
TGCGCCAGCAGCTATATGGGACAGGGCGGTGGCTACACCTTC
>TRBJ2-7|TRBV27|.|.
CASSLTAAAYEQYF
TGTGCCAGCAGTTTGACCGCGGCGGCCTACGAGCAGTACTTC
>TRBJ1-2|TRBV5-1|.|.
CASSLWGDQANYGYTF
TGCGCCAGCAGCTTGTGGGGGGACCAAGCTAACTATGGCTACACCTTC
>TRBJ2-7|TRBV6-1|TRBD1|few
CASSTVGTGGYEQYF
TGTGCCAGCAGTACCGTCGGGACAGGCGGGTACGAGCAGTACTTC
>TRBJ2-7|TRBV28|.|.
CASSDSGLAYEQYF
TGTGCCAGCAGCGACAGCGGACTCGCCTACGAGCAGTACTTC
>TRBJ2-3|TRBV29-1|.|few
CSVEGASTDTQYF
TGCAGCGTTGAAGGGGCTAGCACAGATACGCAGTATTTT